This T cell receptor (beta chain) derives from a study of cytomegalovirus exposure and HLA in healthy donors. Study-level findings and limits: TCR beta V- and J-gene trimming was later associated with a missense DCLRE1C variant.

The CDR3 totals 17 residues. V was clipped by 1 base and J by 4 bases; unmatched bases: 12. CDR1 SGHRS and CDR2 YFSETQ come from the germline V gene. As to this clone: Its antigen is currently unknown. The final CDR3 position lacks the conserved phenylalanine or tryptophan, pointing to a likely read error.

With 60 Vbeta and 13 Jbeta primers, the PCR was carried out. Repertoires were generated with immunoSEQ multiplex PCR, while TCRdb's copy carries only in-frame clones and drops some. The sample includes under 120,000 clones, about 83% of them seen just once. Sequencing was done on a sample of PBMCs. The chain combines TRBV5-1 with TRBJ1-2, with 8 bases fitting TRBD1. This clonotype was obtained from a female donor in good health and CMV-seropositive. The CDR3 DNA reads TGCGCCAGCAGCTTGACTGAGACAGGGGTTTTCAGCTATGGCTACACCTTA. Translated: CASSLTETGVFSYGYTL.